This section outlines one TCR beta chain sequence together with its context. This sample is part of a study of cytotoxic CD8 clonotypes in ibrutinib-treated CLL. The method was immunoSEQ multiplex PCR; TCRdb's version includes in-frame clones alone and lacks a portion of them. The top ten hold approximately 7.6% of the sample, which has about 140,000 clones, around 81% seen once. The clonotype was recovered from a human donor with chronic lymphocytic leukemia. The specimen comprised PBMCs, sampled after 36 months of ibrutinib treatment.

The chain's CDR3 is CASSAGGLALYNEQFF. The CDR3 DNA is TGTGCCAGCAGCGCCGGGGGACTAGCGCTCTACAATGAGCAGTTCTTC. The rearrangement joins TRBV9 to TRBJ2-1; 10 positions match TRBD2. With V trimmed by 3 bases and J by 3 bases, 6 bases remained unmatched. From germline, CDR1 is SGDLS and CDR2 YYNGEE. The CDR3 extends over 16 amino acids.